Presented here are 20 T cell receptor beta chains from one specimen sequenced in a study of cytomegalovirus exposure and HLA in healthy donors. PCR was performed using 60 Vbeta and 13 Jbeta primers. Libraries were prepared by immunoSEQ multiplex PCR; TCRdb keeps only in-frame clonotypes and omits some of them. The sample has around 150,000 clones; about 80% are singletons. Input material: PBMCs. The receptors were gathered from a woman in her forties or fifties in good health and CMV-seronegative.

V and J are TRBV10-2 and TRBJ2-2; no definite D call. The CDR3 covers 14 residues. V was shortened by 6 bases and J by 3 bases, with 11 bases between the two germline ends. Germline assignment: CDR1 WSHSY and CDR2 SAAADI. The CDR3 DNA sequence: TGCGCCAGCAGGTGGCTCCGTGACACCGGGGAGCTGTTTTTT. Translating it yields CASRWLRDTGELFF.

The V call is TRBV10-3, the J call TRBJ2-7, with a weak D call TRBD2 (5 bases). Trimming pared 1 base from V and 4 bases from J, leaving 8 bases between. From germline, CDR1 is ENHRY and CDR2 SYGVKD. This CDR3 is 13 amino acids long. CDR3 in DNA: TGTGCCATCAGTGAGTTCGGGAAGTACGAGCAGTACTTC. Translated, it gives CAISEFGKYEQYF.

The V call is TRBV15, the J call TRBJ2-1; 7 bases map to TRBD2. V dropped 0 bases and J dropped 9; count of bases not matched to a gene: 11. Germline V gene data show CDR1 as LNHNV and CDR2 as YYDKDF (reference sequence). This CDR3 is built from 16 residues. In DNA form, the CDR3 reads TGTGCCACCAGCAGAGATCGATCCGGGACTAAATTTGAGCAGTTCTTC. Translation: CATSRDRSGTKFEQFF.

This sequence joins TRBV5-6 and TRBJ1-4; D is ambiguous. The V and J ends lost 1 base and 0 bases respectively, with 13 bases between them. Per germline, CDR1 SGHDT and CDR2 YYEEEE. CDR3 length: 17 amino acids. CDR3 in DNA: TGTGCCAGCAGCTTGCGTGGCATAGCCACAACTAATGAAAAACTGTTTTTT. Translating it yields CASSLRGIATTNEKLFF.

The rearrangement links TRBV9 to TRBJ1-2; D is perhaps TRBD1 (6 bases). Germline assignment: CDR1 SGDLS and CDR2 YYNGEE. This CDR3 contains 12 residues. V was trimmed by 3 bases and J by 7 bases, leaving 10 bases between them. The CDR3: CASSGDIVGYTF. CDR3 bases: TGTGCCAGCAGCGGGGACATCGTTGGCTACACCTTC.

The table lists this clone with a count of one. The chain carries TRBV11-1 and TRBJ2-5; possibly TRBD2 for D (5 bases). Germline assignment: CDR1 SGHAT and CDR2 FQDESV (reference sequence). The CDR3 is 13 residues long. Trimming took off 4 bases at V and 4 bases at J, with 10 bases between the two ends. The CDR3 DNA reads as TGTGCCAGCAGCTCGGGAAGGGCAGAGACCCAGTACTTC. Translating gives CASSSGRAETQYF.

The rearrangement uses TRBV29-1 and TRBJ1-2, with a possible D match to TRBD1 (6 bases). The CDR3 sequence is 15 residues long. With 5 bases removed from V and 7 bases from J, the gap between germline ends came to 23 bases. Germline CDR1 and CDR2: SQVTM and ANQGSEA. The CDR3 nucleotides read TGCAGCGTTTTAGGGGGGGGCTCAGGCAATGGTGGCTACACCTTC. Residues: CSVLGGGSGNGGYTF.

The J gene is TRBJ1-1, the V gene TRBV9, with D unclear. The V gene's germline CDR1 is SGDLS and CDR2 YYNGEE. V was trimmed by 4 bases and J by 4 bases, leaving 14 bases between them. The CDR3 sequence is 14 residues long. The CDR3 coding sequence is TGTGCCAGCAGCCCCACTGGCCGGGGCACTGAAGCTTTCTTT. It translates to CASSPTGRGTEAFF.

This clone turned up a few times. This chain links TRBV5-6 with TRBJ1-1; 7 bases line up with TRBD1. The V gene end was trimmed by 2 bases and the J gene end by 4 bases; junction bases not matched to a gene: 20. The CDR3 loop spans 19 amino acids. Germline V gene lookup returns CDR1 SGHDT and CDR2 YYEEEE. The CDR3 sequence is CASSFGFGDRAAMSTEAFF. The CDR3 bases are TGTGCCAGCAGCTTCGGGTTTGGAGACAGGGCCGCCATGAGCACTGAAGCTTTCTTT.

CDR3 DNA sequence: TGTGCCAGTGGATCGGACAGGTTAAACACTGAAGCTTTCTTT. This translates into CASGSDRLNTEAFF. The gene calls are TRBV6-1 and TRBJ1-1, with 7 bases matching TRBD1. CDR3 length: 14 amino acids. V dropped 9 bases and J dropped 2; count of bases not matched to a gene: 9. Germline assignment: CDR1 MNHNS and CDR2 SASEGT.

The chain carries TRBV4-1 and TRBJ1-3; D is ambiguous. Germline assignment: CDR1 MGHRA and CDR2 YSYEKL. The CDR3 is 12 amino acids. The V end lost 1 base, the J end lost 4 bases, and 2 bases lay between the germline ends. The CDR3 protein is CASSQVGNTIYF. The CDR3 region has the DNA TGCGCCAGCAGCCAAGTAGGAAACACCATATATTTT.

V and J are TRBV15 and TRBJ1-4; D perhaps matches TRBD1 (6 bases). The V gene lost 1 base and the J gene lost 10 bases, with 10 bases spanning the gap. Germline lookup yields CDR1 LNHNV and CDR2 YYDKDF (reference sequence). There are 13 residues in the CDR3. This CDR3 is CATSRGTEGKLFF. As DNA, the CDR3 is TGTGCCACCAGCAGAGGGACAGAAGGAAAACTGTTTTTT.

This clone turned up a few times. The chain uses TRBV7-2 and TRBJ2-5; 8 nucleotides align to TRBD2. This CDR3 is 16 amino acids long. Germline V gene lookup returns CDR1 SGHTA and CDR2 FQGNSA. The V and J ends lost 2 bases and 1 base, in that order; junction bases with no gene match: 6. The CDR3 bases are TGTGCCAGCAGCTTAATGGAGCGGGGGAGCCAAGAGACCCAGTACTTC. Protein sequence: CASSLMERGSQETQYF.

The CDR3 sequence is CASSQGTSLHTDTQYF. CDR3 sequence (DNA): TGCGCCAGCAGCCAAGGGACTAGTCTTCACACAGATACGCAGTATTTT. The chain carries TRBV5-1 and TRBJ2-3, with 8 bases fitting TRBD2. Trimming at V came to 4 bases and at J to 2 bases, leaving 9 bases not matched to a gene. The CDR3 runs to 16 residues. Germline assignment: CDR1 SGHRS and CDR2 YFSETQ. Variable domain in full (rest from reference TRBV5-1 and TRBJ2-3): KAGVTQTPRYLIKTRGQQVTLSCSPISGHRSVSWYQQTPGQGLQFLFEYFSETQRNKGNFPGRFSGRQFSNSRSEMNVSTLELGDSALYLCASSQGTSLHTDTQYFGPGTRLTVL.

CDR3 nucleotide sequence: TGTGCCAGCAGCCCGCGGGGGGACAGAAACACTGAAGCTTTCTTT. It yields the protein CASSPRGDRNTEAFF. This rearrangement joins TRBV9 to TRBJ1-1; 7 bases agree with TRBD1. The CDR3 consists of 15 residues. Trimming cost V 4 bases and J 2 bases; bases outside gene matches: 8. Germline V CDR1 and CDR2: SGDLS, YYNGEE.

This clone was detected a few times. The chain recombines TRBV28 with TRBJ2-1, with D unclear. This CDR3 contains 13 residues. V dropped 5 bases and J dropped 3 bases, with 8 bases sitting between them. Germline V CDR1 and CDR2: MDHEN, SYDVKM. This CDR3 is CASSTVGYNEQFF. The CDR3 bases are TGTGCCAGCAGTACAGTGGGCTACAATGAGCAGTTCTTC.

The gene calls are TRBV28 and TRBJ1-1; 8 nucleotides align to TRBD1. The CDR3 totals 20 residues. Germline V gene sequence: CDR1 MDHEN, CDR2 SYDVKM. V was pared by 7 bases and J by 0 bases, with 22 bases of the junction left unmatched. CDR3 protein: CASNFLTTGVSKGMNTEAFF. The CDR3 DNA follows: TGTGCCAGCAACTTTCTGACGACAGGGGTATCAAAAGGGATGAACACTGAAGCTTTCTTT. Full variable domain (remainder filled in from reference TRBV28 and TRBJ1-1): DVKVTQSSRYLVKRTGEKVFLECVQDMDHENMFWYRQDPGLGLRLIYFSYDVKMKEKGDIPEGYSVSREKKERFSLILESASTNQTSMYLCASNFLTTGVSKGMNTEAFFGQGTRLTVV.

The chain has TRBV5-5 and TRBJ2-7; 11 nucleotides align to TRBD2. This CDR3 comprises 16 residues. Per germline, CDR1 SGHKS and CDR2 YYEKEE (reference sequence). The trim removed 2 bases at V and 3 bases at J, leaving 7 bases unmatched. CDR3 nucleotides: TGTGCCAGCAGCTTTTTAGCGGGAGGGTTGAGCTACGAGCAGTACTTC. Residues: CASSFLAGGLSYEQYF.

The chain is built from TRBV2 and TRBJ1-1; a weak D match, TRBD1 (6 bases). This CDR3 has 11 amino acids. Germline CDR1 SNHLY, CDR2 FYNNEI. V was cut by 2 bases and J by 11 bases, with 9 bases left in between. The CDR3 region has the DNA TGTGCCAGCAGTGAAACAGGACAGGCTTTCTTT. Translation: CASSETGQAFF.

The rearrangement links TRBV11-2 to TRBJ2-3; 9 bases agree with TRBD2. The CDR3 has 15 residues. Germline trimming cut 4 bases from V and 7 bases from J; bases unmatched to any gene: 9. Germline V lookup: CDR1 SGHAT, CDR2 FQNNGV. The CDR3 DNA sequence: TGTGCCAGCAGCTCCCTAGCGGGATTTCTGAATACGCAGTATTTT. Its translation is CASSSLAGFLNTQYF.